This TCR beta chain is from a study of response to subunit inactivated influenza vaccine. Trimming cost V 2 bases and J 0 bases; bases outside gene matches: 7. Germline-derived CDR1 and CDR2 are DFQATT and SNEGSKA (reference sequence). The CDR3 is 17 amino acids. This clonotype occurred a few times. The antigen is unknown. Study conclusions and caveats: That few new T cells are recruited by each seasonal influenza vaccination was the authors' suggestion.

TCRdb ran MiXCR on the RT-PCR reads and lists one entry per CDR3 protein. The profile shows approximately 700,000 distinct CDR3 sequences, 11% to 15% of them singletons. V is TRBV20-1 and J is TRBJ1-6; 7 nucleotides line up with TRBD1. The receptor was isolated from a man aged 50-60 years who received an inactivated influenza vaccine. This specimen was PBMCs from blood, taken 14 days before vaccination. The CDR3 spells CSARNQDRSSYNSPLHF. CDR3 sequence (DNA): TGCAGTGCTAGAAACCAGGACAGGAGCTCCTATAATTCACCCCTCCACTTT.